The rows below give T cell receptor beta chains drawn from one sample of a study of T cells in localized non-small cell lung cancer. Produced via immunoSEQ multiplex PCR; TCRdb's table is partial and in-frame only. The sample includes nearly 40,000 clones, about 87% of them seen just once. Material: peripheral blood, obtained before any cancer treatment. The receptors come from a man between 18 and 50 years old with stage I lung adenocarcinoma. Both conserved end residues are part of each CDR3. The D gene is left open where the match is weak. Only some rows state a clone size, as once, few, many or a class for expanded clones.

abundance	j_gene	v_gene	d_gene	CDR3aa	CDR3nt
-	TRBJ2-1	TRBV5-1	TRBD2	CASSFPLAGGGYEQFF	TGCGCCAGCAGCTTCCCGCTAGCGGGGGGGGGATATGAGCAGTTCTTC
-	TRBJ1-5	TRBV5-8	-	CASSRPTRGNQPQHF	TGTGCCAGCAGCCGCCCGACGAGGGGCAATCAGCCCCAGCATTTT
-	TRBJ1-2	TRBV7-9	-	CASSLREIMNGYTF	TGTGCCAGCAGCTTAAGGGAGATAATGAATGGCTACACCTTC
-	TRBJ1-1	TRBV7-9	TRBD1	CASSWTGETEAFF	TGTGCCAGCAGCTGGACAGGGGAGACTGAAGCTTTCTTT
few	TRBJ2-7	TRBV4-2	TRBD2	CASSQEGREGYYEQYF	TGTGCCAGCAGCCAAGAAGGGAGGGAGGGGTACTACGAGCAGTACTTC
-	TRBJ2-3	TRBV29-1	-	CSVVVQGSTDTQYF	TGCAGCGTTGTCGTGCAGGGCAGCACAGATACGCAGTATTTT
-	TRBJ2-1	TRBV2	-	CASNSDRYNEQFF	TGTGCCAGCAATAGTGACAGATACAATGAGCAGTTCTTC
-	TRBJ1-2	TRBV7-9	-	CASSLNRDYTF	TGTGCCAGCAGCTTAAACAGGGACTACACCTTC
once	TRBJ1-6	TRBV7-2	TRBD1	CASSPQGAASPLHF	TGTGCCAGCAGTCCCCAGGGGGCGGCTTCACCCCTCCACTTT
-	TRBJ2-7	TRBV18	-	CASSPAAGTYEQYF	TGTGCCAGCTCACCAGCGGCAGGAACCTACGAGCAGTACTTC
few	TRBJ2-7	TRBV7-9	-	CASTLQGSYEQYF	TGTGCCAGCACCCTCCAGGGTTCCTACGAGCAGTACTTC